This passage covers 16 T cell receptor beta chains from one sample sequenced in a study of T cell clones after liver transplantation. Profiled with immunoSEQ multiplex PCR; TCRdb holds only in-frame clones, not every one. This table has around 8,400 clones, about four fifths appearing once. The source material was CD8+ T cells from blood, sampled before liver transplant. Every receptor here comes from a human donor who received a liver transplant.

The J gene is TRBJ1-6, the V gene TRBV6-5; D is unclear. CDR3 size: 13 residues. The V gene lost 2 bases and the J gene lost 12 bases, with 11 bases spanning the gap. The germline gives CDR1 MNHEY, CDR2 SVGAGI. CDR3 amino acids: CASSYGEGEPLHF. CDR3 DNA: TGTGCCAGCAGTTACGGTGAGGGAGAACCCCTCCACTTT.

V usage is TRBV5-1 and J usage is TRBJ2-1, with 9 positions matching TRBD2. CDR1 and CDR2 (germline): SGHRS, YFSETQ. The junction had 7 bases not matched to a gene; V was cut back by 4 bases and J by 5 bases. The CDR3 is made up of 15 amino acids. In DNA form, the CDR3 reads TGCGCCAGCAGCCAAAGCGGGGGGTCTAACAATGAGCAGTTCTTC. Its translation: CASSQSGGSNNEQFF. Full variable domain (outside the CDR3, taken from reference TRBV5-1 and TRBJ2-1): KAGVTQTPRYLIKTRGQQVTLSCSPISGHRSVSWYQQTPGQGLQFLFEYFSETQRNKGNFPGRFSGRQFSNSRSEMNVSTLELGDSALYLCASSQSGGSNNEQFFGPGTRLTVL.

The V call is TRBV13, the J call TRBJ2-5; D is uncertain. Trimming took off 2 bases at V and 4 bases at J, with 2 bases between the two ends. CDR3 length: 11 amino acids. The germline gives CDR1 PRHDT, CDR2 FYEKMQ (reference sequence). The CDR3 is CASSLRETQYF. The CDR3 nucleotides read TGTGCCAGCAGCTTACGAGAGACCCAGTACTTC.

This clone was observed once. Other nucleotide sequences in the sample specify the same CDR3. The chain employs TRBV7-2 and TRBJ1-5, with D hard to call. Per the germline V gene, CDR1 is SGHTA and CDR2 is FQGNSA. The CDR3 contains 16 residues. The germline V and J ends were trimmed by 1 base and 0 bases, with 10 bases remaining between them. CDR3 protein: CASSLDAGYSNQPQHF. As DNA, the CDR3 is TGTGCCAGCAGCTTAGATGCGGGTTATAGCAATCAGCCCCAGCATTTT.

This chain connects TRBV27 to TRBJ2-1; D might be TRBD1 (5 bases). CDR1 MNHEY and CDR2 SMNVEV come from the germline V gene (reference sequence). The CDR3 loop spans 15 amino acids. Trimming pared 6 bases from V and 5 bases from J, leaving 17 bases between. The CDR3 DNA reads as TGTGCCAGCAGGCCTACAGGTTTGGCCAACAATGAGCAGTTCTTC. The encoded protein is CASRPTGLANNEQFF.

The chain is built from TRBV6-1 and TRBJ2-2; TRBD1 is a possible D gene (6 bases). Deletions cut 5 bases from V and 7 bases from J, with 17 bases between. Germline assignment: CDR1 MNHNS and CDR2 SASEGT. This CDR3 comprises 15 residues. The CDR3 nucleotides read TGTGCCAGCAGTTCTCCGGGACAACAGGGCGGGGAGCTGTTTTTT. Its translation is CASSSPGQQGGELFF.

V and J are TRBV5-4 and TRBJ2-7, with 7 bases identical to TRBD1. This CDR3 is built from 15 residues. Germline loops: CDR1 SGHNT, CDR2 YYREEE (reference sequence). The V gene end was trimmed by 4 bases and the J gene end by 0 bases; junction bases not matched to a gene: 7. CDR3 DNA sequence: TGTGCCAGCAGCGTGGGACAGTGGGGCTCCTACGAGCAGTACTTC. Protein product: CASSVGQWGSYEQYF.

In this sample, this clone turned up once. The chain uses TRBV6-4 and TRBJ2-3, with 11 bases lining up with TRBD2. Germline trimming cut 6 bases from V and 3 bases from J; bases unmatched to any gene: 5. CDR3 length: 15 residues. CDR1 and CDR2 (germline): MRHNA, SNTAGT. The CDR3 coding sequence is TGTGCCAGCAGCCTACTAGCGGGGGATACAGATACGCAGTATTTT. Its translation: CASSLLAGDTDTQYF.

This rearrangement joins TRBV6-1 to TRBJ2-3, with TRBD1 identical over 8 bases. This CDR3 is 15 amino acids long. The V gene end was trimmed by 0 bases and the J gene end by 4 bases; junction bases not matched to a gene: 3. CDR1 MNHNS and CDR2 SASEGT come from the germline V gene. The CDR3 sequence is CASSEAIQGADTQYF. The DNA for the CDR3 is TGTGCCAGCAGTGAAGCAATACAGGGGGCAGATACGCAGTATTTT.

This clone was counted a single time. The genes are TRBV5-4 and TRBJ2-7; 10 positions match TRBD2. The CDR3 covers 16 residues. The ends lost 3 bases at V and 0 bases at J; junction bases unmatched: 6. Germline CDR1 reads SGHNT; CDR2 reads YYREEE (reference sequence). The CDR3 sequence: CASSSSSSGGSYEQYF. DNA for the CDR3: TGTGCCAGCAGCTCCTCTTCTAGCGGGGGCTCCTACGAGCAGTACTTC.

This clone has only a few counts. The V gene is TRBV2, the J gene TRBJ2-7; D not certain. Trimming pared 2 bases from V and 1 base from J, leaving 3 bases between. Looked up from germline, CDR1 is SNHLY and CDR2 is FYNNEI. The CDR3 has 12 residues. CDR3 nucleotides: TGTGCCAGCAGTGAACTTTCCTACGAGCAGTACTTC. Its protein product is CASSELSYEQYF.

The chain combines TRBV28 with TRBJ2-3; D not certain. CDR3 size: 12 residues. The V end was cut by 6 bases, the J end by 6 bases, with 10 bases between. Per germline, CDR1 MDHEN and CDR2 SYDVKM. The CDR3: CASSPLSDTQYF. CDR3 bases: TGTGCCAGCAGCCCCCTATCCGATACGCAGTATTTT.

The chain combines TRBV7-9 with TRBJ2-7; a weak D match, TRBD1 (5 bases). Germline assignment: CDR1 SEHNR and CDR2 FQNEAQ (reference sequence). The CDR3 spans 15 residues. V lost 2 bases and J lost 0, with 11 bases in between. In DNA form, the CDR3 reads TGTGCCAGCAGCTTAATAAGGGGCGGCTCCTACGAGCAGTACTTC. Translating gives CASSLIRGGSYEQYF.

The chain employs TRBV7-2 and TRBJ2-1; 7 bases agree with TRBD2. The CDR3 has 15 residues. Germline loops: CDR1 SGHTA, CDR2 FQGNSA. J gave up 0 bases and V 6 bases, and 5 bases lay outside the gene matches. CDR3 bases: TGTGCCAGCAGTCCCGGGGGGAGCTCCTACAATGAGCAGTTCTTC. Its translation is CASSPGGSSYNEQFF.

The sample holds a few counts of this clone. V gene TRBV11-2 combines with J gene TRBJ2-1, with D possibly matching TRBD1 (5 bases). The CDR3 extends over 17 amino acids. V was clipped by 0 bases and J by 3 bases, with 15 bases between them. Germline V gene sequence: CDR1 SGHAT, CDR2 FQNNGV. CDR3 loop: CASSLDLGAEYYNEQFF. Here the CDR3 DNA reads TGTGCCAGCAGCTTAGATCTAGGGGCGGAATACTACAATGAGCAGTTCTTC.

The chain's CDR3 is CASSPEDSNSYEQYF. Written as DNA, the CDR3 is TGTGCCAGCAGCCCCGAGGACAGCAATTCCTACGAGCAGTACTTC. This chain joins TRBV7-2 and TRBJ2-7, with D possibly TRBD1 on 6 matching bases. V was trimmed by 5 bases and J by 1 base, leaving 15 bases between them. CDR1 is SGHTA, CDR2 FQGNSA, per germline. The CDR3 spans 15 residues. The entire variable domain, with the rest obtained from reference TRBV7-2 and TRBJ2-7, is as follows: GAGVSQSPSNKVTEKGKDVELRCDPISGHTALYWYRQSLGQGLEFLIYFQGNSAPDKSGLPSDRFSAERTGGSVSTLTIQRTQQEDSAVYLCASSPEDSNSYEQYFGPGTRLTVT.